This TCR beta chain was retrieved from a study of blood T cells in healthy people across ages (dated by TCRdb to between 2014 and 2016). About the full investigation: Template switching captured roughly one uniquely barcoded TCR beta cDNA molecule per two T cells in model experiments. The study measured age-related changes in TCR beta repertoire diversity using deep sequencing normalized with unique cDNA molecular identifiers. The donors were split into four age groups: young (average around 16 years), middle-aged (roughly 39), aged (over 55) and long-lived (approximately 89). Donors of different ages were randomly distributed across sequencing lanes to avoid experimental bias. Two additional independent replicas of 1 million unique cDNA reads from the same blood draw were analyzed for two donors (one aged 18 to 30 and one aged 80 or older).

Of note for this clonotype: The antigen it binds to is not known. Base quality data are lacking; no much larger clone is found one base away.

Library method: 5' RACE. Sequencing was performed on an Illumina HiSeq 2500. A second roughly 7 to 11 cycle PCR used a sample-barcoded 5' primer and a J-beta primer mix. Each TCR beta cDNA molecule received a unique molecular identifier from a template-switch 5' adaptor carrying 12 random nucleotides. Each sample yielded at least 3 million CDR3-containing paired-end reads. All of the RNA was converted into first-strand cDNA using the Mint cDNA synthesis kit, with a TRBC-specific oligonucleotide serving as the primer. Following uracil-DNA glycosylase treatment, a first 18-cycle PCR with universal primers M1SS and BC2_uni_R was performed on all cDNA. The paper's data handling went like this. Each sample was normalized by randomly selecting 1 million high-quality reads, each carrying a distinct molecular identifier. Instead of being binned into consensus sequences, reads with shared molecular identifiers were discarded. CDR3 identification, clonotype clustering and error correction used MiTCR with a Q25 quality threshold and the strictest error-elimination algorithm. A nonparametric unseen species model using Euler transformation provided a lower-bound estimate of total TCR beta diversity. Using fastp trimming at Q25 and MiXCR clonotype assembly, TCRdb reanalyzed the public sequencing data and kept in-frame beta chains. Each record represents a unique CDR3 protein, reported with the most common genes and DNA among its rows. Clone size and V and J calls follow TCRdb, not the original study. The sample table lists 850,000 to 1,300,000 distinct CDR3 sequences, 40% to 50% of them with a count of one. Clones ranked in the top ten supply 18% of the sample.

The CDR3 contains 15 residues, cysteine and phenylalanine counted. The kept DNA is CDR3 alone, 45 bases in frame from the first base. Trimming costs V 2 bases and J 5 bases, and their ends lie 12 bases apart. The germline V gene (reference sequence) supplies CDR1 SEHNR and CDR2 FQNEAQ. Donors were a few dozen systemically healthy Caucasian individuals from Russia aged about 6 to 100 years. Each donor gave roughly 9 milliliters of peripheral blood, drawn into EDTA-treated Vacutainer tubes. PBMCs were isolated by Ficoll-Paque density-gradient centrifugation, with at least 6 million obtained per sample. Total RNA was extracted from PBMCs with Trizol reagent, with at least 6 micrograms obtained per sample. For every donor, flow cytometry on a PBMC aliquot measured the percentage of naive CD45RAhigh/CD27high T cells. Overall results and qualifications from the work: Estimates of total diversity based on one million sequenced T cells were regarded as lower bounds and as underestimates. Compared with the aged group, the long-lived group had more naive CD4+ T cells, fewer expanded clones and increased TCR diversity, a pattern suggesting age selection. A strong correlation was found between observed TCR beta diversity and the percentage of naive T cells measured by flow cytometry. Because profiling used bulk unsorted PBMCs, naive and antigen-experienced compartments could not be compared conclusively. Observed TCR beta diversity per million T cells fell roughly linearly with age, and a significant reduction was already apparent by age about 36. Because the CMV infection status of the donors was unknown, age-related changes in expanded clonotypes may potentially have been confounded.

Recombination connected TRBV7-9 to TRBJ1-4, with the D gene too uncertain to name. Sequencing was done on a sample of blood. The receptor's source is a woman in her sixties or seventies in good health. This receptor carries the CDR3 CASSLTAVGNEKLFF. The sequenced DNA: TGTGCCAGCAGCTTAACCGCAGTCGGGAATGAAAAACTGTTTTTT.